This entry describes one TCR beta chain. This sample stems from a study of blood T cell repertoires in COVID-19. Study summary: There were acute and convalescent COVID-19 samples, and they came from the United States, Italy and Spain.

The CDR3 runs 16 residues. CDR1 is SNHLY, CDR2 FYNNEI, per germline. V lost 3 bases to trimming and J lost 1 base; unmatched junction nucleotides: 5. Source study methods: Amplification from reference gene primers served as the basis for estimated nucleated cell counts. Produced via immunoSEQ multiplex PCR; TCRdb's table is partial and in-frame only. V, J and clone size reflect that table, while D and trimming were determined from the DNA. The repertoire holds 320,000 or so clones, with over 75% as singletons. Assignments of participants to cohorts depended upon their own reported clinical history. The sample consisted of PBMCs or T cells enriched from blood (not recorded which). The chain is built from TRBV2 and TRBJ2-4; 8 bases align to TRBD1. This receptor was obtained from a woman in her thirties who had recovered from COVID-19. CDR3 residues: CASSDVGQVAKNIQYF. The CDR3 bases are TGTGCCAGCAGTGATGTGGGACAGGTTGCCAAAAACATTCAGTACTTC.